A selection of T cell receptor beta chains follows, all from one sample in a study of early T cells in non-severe SARS-CoV-2 infection. TCRdb itself ran the 5' RACE reads through MiXCR, one entry per CDR3 protein. This sample has 45,000 to 60,000 distinct CDR3 sequences, with around 9.3% found just once. Sequences were obtained from whole blood. Every receptor here comes from an adult who was a healthcare worker with PCR-confirmed SARS-CoV-2 infection or an uninfected control (not recorded which). CDR3s include the opening cysteine and the closing phenylalanine or tryptophan. The order of the fields is J gene, clone size, V gene, D gene, CDR3 DNA, CDR3 protein. A D gene is named only where the DNA matches it firmly. Some rows have no size entry. The others give once, few or many, or a class for an expanded clone.

TRBJ2-2,NA,TRBV6-5,NA,TGTGCCAGCAGCCGCGACTTGGCCGGGGAGCTGTTTTTT,CASSRDLAGELFF
TRBJ2-3,NA,TRBV20-1,NA,TGCAGTGCTGGGAGGGGGACTATTACCAAAGATACGCAGTATTTT,CSAGRGTITKDTQYF
TRBJ2-5,many,TRBV7-9,NA,TGTGCCAGCAGCCCTGGCCGGGACCAAGAGACCCAGTACTTC,CASSPGRDQETQYF
TRBJ1-2,many,TRBV7-2,TRBD1,TGTGCCAGCAGCCCGGACAGGAACTATGGCTACACCTTC,CASSPDRNYGYTF
TRBJ1-1,NA,TRBV7-9,NA,TGTGCCAGCAGACCACAGGGAAATTTGTTCACTGAAGCTTTCTTT,CASRPQGNLFTEAFF
TRBJ2-3,NA,TRBV7-9,NA,TGTGCCAGCAGCCCCAGCCTGACTAGGGGCACAGATACGCAGTATTTT,CASSPSLTRGTDTQYF
TRBJ1-1,NA,TRBV7-6,NA,TGTGCCAGCAGCCAGACCGTCCTGCCGAACACTGAAGCTTTCTTT,CASSQTVLPNTEAFF
TRBJ1-1,few,TRBV5-1,TRBD1,TGCGCCAGCAGCAGGACAGGGGGCGATTCAATAGCTGTCTTT,CASSRTGGDSIAVF
TRBJ1-1,NA,TRBV20-1,NA,TGCAGTGCTCCTATAGGAGCAGGCTTGAACACTGAAGCTTTCTTT,CSAPIGAGLNTEAFF
TRBJ1-1,few,TRBV5-1,NA,TGCGCCAGCAGCTTTGGGGATGGCAGGTACACTGAAGCTTTCTTT,CASSFGDGRYTEAFF
TRBJ2-1,few,TRBV3-1,TRBD2,TGTGCCAGCAGCTCCCTCCGGACTAGCGGGGGCTCCTACAATGAGCAGTTCTTC,CASSSLRTSGGSYNEQFF
TRBJ1-1,few,TRBV10-3,NA,TGTGCCATCTCTCGGGGGAACACTGAAGCTTTCTTT,CAISRGNTEAFF
TRBJ1-5,few,TRBV12-3/TRBV12-4,NA,TGTGCCAGCAGTTTAGCACAGAGCAATCAGCCCCAGCATTTT,CASSLAQSNQPQHF
TRBJ2-5,few,TRBV3-1,TRBD2,TGTGCCAGCAGCCAAGTGGGAGGGACTGAGACCCAGTACTTC,CASSQVGGTETQYF
TRBJ1-5,NA,TRBV30,NA,TGTGCCTGGAAGGTTTCGGGACCGACAGATCAGCCCCAGCATTTT,CAWKVSGPTDQPQHF
TRBJ1-2,many,TRBV30,TRBD1,TGTGCCTACTCGTCCGGGACAGTGGACTATGGCTACACCTTC,CAYSSGTVDYGYTF
TRBJ2-7,many,TRBV2,NA,TGTGCCAGCAGTCAAACTAGATTAAGCTACGAGCAGTACTTC,CASSQTRLSYEQYF
TRBJ2-1,NA,TRBV12-3/TRBV12-4,TRBD2,TGTGCCAGCACCCGGACTAGCGAGGGAGAGCAGTTCTTC,CASTRTSEGEQFF
TRBJ2-7,few,TRBV6-6,NA,TGTGCCAGCAGTGAGAGGACAGTCTCGGTCGAGCAGTACTTC,CASSERTVSVEQYF
TRBJ1-1,few,TRBV29-1,NA,TGCAGCGTTGCCCGTTCCCCTGAAGCTTTCTTT,CSVARSPEAFF
TRBJ2-2,few,TRBV18,NA,TGTGCCAGCTCACCCCCTAGTGGGGGCACCGGGGAGCTGTTTTTT,CASSPPSGGTGELFF
TRBJ1-1,few,TRBV7-2,NA,TGTGCCAGCAGCTTAGTCGCTCTTAACACTGAAGCTTTCTTT,CASSLVALNTEAFF
TRBJ1-3,few,TRBV7-9,NA,TGTGCCAGCAGCTTAGGTGCCGGCGCGGCGGGAAACACCATATATTTT,CASSLGAGAAGNTIYF
TRBJ2-1,medium-sized,TRBV24-1,NA,TGTGCCACCAGTGACCATGTCCCAGGGGAGCAGTTCTTC,CATSDHVPGEQFF
TRBJ1-2,NA,TRBV4-1,NA,TGCGCCAGCAGCCAAATGACGGCGGCTAACTATGGCTACACCTTC,CASSQMTAANYGYTF
TRBJ2-2,NA,TRBV7-6,NA,TGTGCCAGCAGCTTTACCGGGGAGCTGTTTTTT,CASSFTGELFF
TRBJ2-5,many,TRBV3-1,NA,TGTGCCAGCAGCCCGACAGGGAGGACCCAAGAGACCCAGTACTTC,CASSPTGRTQETQYF
TRBJ2-5,NA,TRBV20-1,NA,TGCAGTGCTAGACAGGGGAGGGAAGAGACCCAGTACTTC,CSARQGREETQYF
TRBJ1-1,few,TRBV2,NA,TGTGCCAGCAAACCCTCTCCGGGAAACACTGAAGCTTTCTTT,CASKPSPGNTEAFF
TRBJ2-5,many,TRBV12-3/TRBV12-4,NA,TGTGCCAGCAGACCAGGACCTACCCCGGGGGAGACCCAGTACTTC,CASRPGPTPGETQYF
TRBJ2-7,few,TRBV20-1,NA,TGCAGTGCTAGGCGGAGAACCCAAAAATCAACCTACGAGCAGTACTTC,CSARRRTQKSTYEQYF
TRBJ2-4,many,TRBV5-5,NA,TGTGCCAGCAGCTCCCCGCTGACCCTAGCCAAAAACATTCAGTACTTC,CASSSPLTLAKNIQYF
TRBJ2-7,few,TRBV5-4,NA,TGTGCCAGCGGAACCCTCGACAGATCCTACGAGCAGTACTTC,CASGTLDRSYEQYF
TRBJ1-1,many,TRBV5-5,NA,TGTGCCAGCAGCTGGGGCCCGCAGGTGAACACTGAAGCTTTCTTT,CASSWGPQVNTEAFF
TRBJ1-1,NA,TRBV20-1,TRBD1,TGCAGTGCACGACAGGGGGCGAGGCAGAACACTGAAGCTTTCTTT,CSARQGARQNTEAFF
TRBJ2-5,few,TRBV5-8,NA,TGTGCCGGAGGGGGGGTTAAAGAGACCCAGTACTTC,CAGGGVKETQYF
TRBJ2-7,few,TRBV9,NA,TGTGCCAGCAGCGTAGACCCCCTCAGCTCCTACGAGCAGTACTTC,CASSVDPLSSYEQYF
TRBJ1-1,NA,TRBV7-9,NA,TGTGCCAGCAGCTTAGGGAGCACTGAAGCTTTCTTT,CASSLGSTEAFF
TRBJ2-7,few,TRBV5-5,TRBD1,TGTGCCAGCAGTCGGAACAGGGGCCACGAGCAGTACTTC,CASSRNRGHEQYF
TRBJ1-2,many,TRBV20-1,NA,TGCAGTGCTAGGGTCCTCCGCAGGGAGAAGGGCTACACCTTC,CSARVLRREKGYTF
TRBJ2-7,many,TRBV3-1,NA,TGTGCCAGCGCTCGACGGGGGAGCTCCTACGAGCAGTACTTC,CASARRGSSYEQYF
TRBJ1-1,few,TRBV5-1,NA,TGCGCCAGCAGCCCGGACAGCAACACTGAAGCTTTCTTT,CASSPDSNTEAFF
TRBJ1-2,many,TRBV29-1,NA,TGCAGCGTTCAGGATGGCTACACCTTC,CSVQDGYTF
TRBJ2-7,many,TRBV7-2,TRBD1,TGTGCCAGCAGCCCCAGACAGGGGAAGGGGTACGAGCAGTACTTC,CASSPRQGKGYEQYF
TRBJ2-3,NA,TRBV6-5,NA,TGTGCCAGCCGGGGACATTCGAGAGATACGCAGTATTTT,CASRGHSRDTQYF
TRBJ1-2,NA,TRBV6-1,TRBD1,TGTGCCAGTGGGACAGGGGCCTATGGCTACACCTTC,CASGTGAYGYTF
TRBJ1-1,many,TRBV12-5,NA,TGTGCTAGTGGTTTGGCGGGAAGGGCTGAAGCTTTCTTT,CASGLAGRAEAFF
TRBJ2-7,NA,TRBV18,NA,TGTGCCAGCTCACCAGGGGACCCCTCCACCTACGAGCAGTACTTC,CASSPGDPSTYEQYF
TRBJ1-2,few,TRBV29-1,NA,TGCAGCGTGAGGAGCCTCTATGGCTACACCTTC,CSVRSLYGYTF
TRBJ2-2,many,TRBV29-1,NA,TGCAGCGTTACACTAGGCACCGGGGAGCTGTTTTTT,CSVTLGTGELFF
TRBJ2-2,few,TRBV7-3,NA,TGTGCCAGCAGCCGGGAGAAATTAGGGGAGCTGTTTTTT,CASSREKLGELFF
TRBJ2-1,few,TRBV10-3,TRBD2,TGTGCCATCAGTGCAGCGACTAGCGGGGGATCAGACGAGCAGTTCTTC,CAISAATSGGSDEQFF
TRBJ2-7,NA,TRBV18,NA,TGTGCCAGCTCACCGGGGACTCTTTACGAGCAGTACTTC,CASSPGTLYEQYF
TRBJ2-1,NA,TRBV11-2,TRBD2,TGTGCCAGCAGCTCACTAGCGGGGTTATACAATGAGCAGTTCTTC,CASSSLAGLYNEQFF
TRBJ1-6,few,TRBV13,TRBD1,TGTGCCAGCAGCTTAAGGCGGGACAGGGTTAATTCACCCCTCCACTTT,CASSLRRDRVNSPLHF
TRBJ1-4,NA,TRBV4-1,NA,TGCGCCAGCAGCCAAGATTTGGTTAGAGAAAAACTGTTTTTT,CASSQDLVREKLFF
TRBJ2-5,many,TRBV6-2/TRBV6-3,NA,TGTGCCAGCAGCAGGACCTCGCGGGAGACCCAGTACTTC,CASSRTSRETQYF
TRBJ2-2,NA,TRBV7-9,NA,TGTGCCAGCGGGTCAGGCGGGGAGCTGTTTTTT,CASGSGGELFF
TRBJ1-3,few,TRBV7-2,NA,TGTGCCAGCAGCCCCGCGACAGGATCTGGAAACACCATATATTTT,CASSPATGSGNTIYF